Only a few counts were recorded for the clone carrying this TCR beta chain. Its target is not known. This sample was included in a study of vaccination effects on CD4 cells after COVID-19. Germline V gene data show CDR1 as SQVTM and CDR2 as ANQGSEA. CDR3 length: 13 amino acids. Trimming took 4 bases from V and 5 from J, leaving 12 bases between them. Generated by immunoSEQ multiplex PCR, the TCRdb table keeps only in-frame clones and is missing some. The sample has approximately 31,000 clones, 72% seen once. Sequencing in the ViraFEST assay came after antigen-specific CD4+ T cells had been expanded with viral peptide pools, which were used to stimulate PBMC. Researchers isolated CD4+ T cells once approximately eleven days of culture had elapsed. Everyone in the study got two shots of either the BNT162b2 or mRNA-1273 vaccine. Each vaccine recipient was nucleocapsid antibody negative and had no prior SARS-CoV-2 infection. Approximately 2 million PBMC were placed in each well, which was supplemented with about 10 IU/ml IL-2 and 8.5 to 10 ug/ml peptides. Both day 3 and day 7 saw half the medium replaced with IL-2 medium.

This material consisted of CD4+ T cells from PBMCs cultured with HCoV-229E spike peptides, taken after COVID-19 vaccination. This sequence was found in a human donor who received a COVID-19 vaccine. The V call is TRBV29-1, the J call TRBJ1-5; D is uncertain. The CDR3 sequence: CSVGMGRDQPQHF. CDR3 sequence (DNA): TGCAGCGTTGGGATGGGGAGGGATCAGCCCCAGCATTTT.